This passage covers 3 T cell receptor beta chains from one sample sequenced in a study of blood T cell repertoires in COVID-19. Some clones are missing from TCRdb's copy, which holds only in-frame ones; the method was immunoSEQ multiplex PCR. The sample shows about 500,000 clones, 70% to 90% of them seen only once. The sequenced material came from peripheral blood. Every receptor here comes from a woman aged 45 to 65 with COVID-19, enrolled during active disease.

This chain joins TRBV29-1 and TRBJ2-3; weak D call: TRBD2 (5 bases). The germline V gene encodes CDR1 SQVTM and CDR2 ANQGSEA. This CDR3 region has 13 residues. V gave up 4 bases and J gave up 8 bases, with 16 bases separating them. CDR3 region: CSVGEPADGTQYF. The CDR3 DNA sequence: TGCAGCGTTGGGGAGCCGGCGGATGGTACGCAGTATTTT.

CDR3 nucleotides: TGCGCCAGCAGCAAGGACTCAAGCAATCAGCCCCAGCATTTT. This encodes CASSKDSSNQPQHF. This chain links TRBV5-1 with TRBJ1-5; D is undetermined. The CDR3 length is 14 residues. Germline V lookup: CDR1 SGHRS, CDR2 YFSETQ. V was cut by 4 bases and J by 1 base, with 9 bases left in between.

As for this clone: Its ends do not fully match the called genes, so a read error is possible. The chain couples TRBV18 to TRBJ1-2; 8 bases align to TRBD1. Per the germline V gene, CDR1 is KGHSH and CDR2 is LQKENI. CDR3 length equals 13 residues. Written as DNA, the CDR3 is TGTGCCAGCCCACCCGGGACAGGCTATGGCTACACCTTC. Encoded protein: CASPPGTGYGYTF.